Below, one T cell receptor (beta chain) is given with its context. Its antigen is not identified. This record belongs to a study of siplizumab effects on memory and regulatory T cells. The method was immunoSEQ multiplex PCR; TCRdb's version includes in-frame clones alone and lacks a portion of them. Here the sample spans about 100,000 clones, about nine tenths being singletons. General study points: In siplizumab conditions, mappable alloreactive CD4+ clones averaged approximately 69% Treg-derived, against 25% to 30% in controls. Roughly 75-96% of proliferating CD4+ or CD8+ clones lacked a naive or memory phenotype that could be assigned.

This CDR3 spans 15 amino acids. Per the germline V gene, CDR1 is SGHRS and CDR2 is YFSETQ. The V gene end was trimmed by 4 bases and the J gene end by 4 bases; junction bases not matched to a gene: 5. This chain links TRBV5-1 with TRBJ2-5, with 12 bases aligning to TRBD2. This clonotype was sampled from a human donor in good health. Sequencing used non-Treg CD4+ T cells sorted from blood. In nucleotides, the CDR3 is TGCGCCAGCAGCCGAGGACTAGCGGGACTAGAGACCCAGTACTTC. It is translated as CASSRGLAGLETQYF.